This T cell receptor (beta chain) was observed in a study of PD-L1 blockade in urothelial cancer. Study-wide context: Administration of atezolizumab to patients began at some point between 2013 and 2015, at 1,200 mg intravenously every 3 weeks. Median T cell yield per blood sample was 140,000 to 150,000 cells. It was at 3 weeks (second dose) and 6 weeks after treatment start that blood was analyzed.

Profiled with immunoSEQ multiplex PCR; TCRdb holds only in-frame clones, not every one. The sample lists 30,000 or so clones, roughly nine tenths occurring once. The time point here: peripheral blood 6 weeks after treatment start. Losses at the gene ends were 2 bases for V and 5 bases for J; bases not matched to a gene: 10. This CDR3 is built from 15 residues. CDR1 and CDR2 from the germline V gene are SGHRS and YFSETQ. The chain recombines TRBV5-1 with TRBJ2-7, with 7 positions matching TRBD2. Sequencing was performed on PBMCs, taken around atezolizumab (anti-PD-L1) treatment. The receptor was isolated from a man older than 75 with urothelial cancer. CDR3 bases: TGCGCCAGCAGCTTTGGCACGGGAGGAATCAACGAGCAGTACTTC. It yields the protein CASSFGTGGINEQYF. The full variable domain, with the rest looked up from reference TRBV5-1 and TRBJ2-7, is KAGVTQTPRYLIKTRGQQVTLSCSPISGHRSVSWYQQTPGQGLQFLFEYFSETQRNKGNFPGRFSGRQFSNSRSEMNVSTLELGDSALYLCASSFGTGGINEQYFGPGTRLTVT.